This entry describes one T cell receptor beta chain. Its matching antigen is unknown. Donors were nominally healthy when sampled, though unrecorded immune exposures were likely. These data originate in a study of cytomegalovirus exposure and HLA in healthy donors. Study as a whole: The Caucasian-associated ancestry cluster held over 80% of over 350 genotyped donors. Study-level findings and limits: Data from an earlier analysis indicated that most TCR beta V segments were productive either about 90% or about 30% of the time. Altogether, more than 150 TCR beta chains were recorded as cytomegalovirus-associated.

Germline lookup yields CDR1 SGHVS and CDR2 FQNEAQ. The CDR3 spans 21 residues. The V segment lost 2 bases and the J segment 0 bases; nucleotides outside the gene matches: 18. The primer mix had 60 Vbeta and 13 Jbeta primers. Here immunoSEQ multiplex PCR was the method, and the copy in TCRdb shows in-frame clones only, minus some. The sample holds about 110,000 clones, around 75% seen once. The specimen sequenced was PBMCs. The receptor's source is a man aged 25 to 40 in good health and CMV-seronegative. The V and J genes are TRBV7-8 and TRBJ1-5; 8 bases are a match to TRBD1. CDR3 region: CASSLRPGTGFFLSSNQPQHF. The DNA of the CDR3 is TGTGCCAGCAGCTTACGTCCCGGGACAGGTTTCTTTTTGTCTAGCAATCAGCCCCAGCATTTT.